These 9 T cell receptor beta chains originate from one sample sequenced in a study of blood T cell repertoires in COVID-19. The method was immunoSEQ multiplex PCR; TCRdb's version includes in-frame clones alone and lacks a portion of them. The repertoire holds 150,000 to 200,000 clones, with over 75% as singletons. Sequenced sample: PBMCs or T cells enriched from blood (not recorded which). The receptor source for this set is a woman younger than 35 who had recovered from COVID-19.

This chain joins TRBV7-2 and TRBJ1-6; 7 bases match TRBD1. CDR3 length: 16 residues. V was clipped by 0 bases and J by 6 bases; unmatched bases: 5. Germline CDR1 and CDR2: SGHTA and FQGNSA. CDR3 coding DNA: TGTGCCAGCAGCTTAGCATGGGACAGAACTAATTCACCCCTCCACTTT. Protein product: CASSLAWDRTNSPLHF.

J is TRBJ2-2 and V is TRBV2; D unresolved. Germline CDR1 SNHLY, CDR2 FYNNEI. The CDR3 length is 12 residues. V shed 1 base and J shed 8 bases, with 5 bases lying between them. CDR3 loop: CASSEVSGELFF. CDR3 sequence (DNA): TGTGCCAGCAGTGAAGTTAGTGGGGAGCTGTTTTTT.

The rearrangement joins TRBV6-5 to TRBJ2-7; possibly TRBD1 for D (6 bases). The CDR3 extends over 14 amino acids. Between the trimmed V and J ends, which lost 6 bases and 5 bases, there was a span of 17 bases. Germline V CDR1 and CDR2: MNHEY, SVGAGI. The CDR3, as DNA: TGTGCCAGCAGCTTAGGCAGGGGCTCAAACGAGCAGTACTTC. This sequence encodes CASSLGRGSNEQYF.

The chain employs TRBV29-1 and TRBJ1-1, with TRBD1 matching over 7 bases. Germline V gene sequence: CDR1 SQVTM, CDR2 ANQGSEA. J was trimmed by 1 base and V by 5 bases; bases with no gene match: 4. This CDR3 has 13 amino acids. This chain's CDR3 is CSVNRGGNTEAFF. CDR3 in DNA: TGCAGCGTTAACAGGGGCGGGAACACTGAAGCTTTCTTT.

V and J are TRBV27 and TRBJ2-6, with 7 bases aligning to TRBD2. Germline CDR1 and CDR2: MNHEY and SMNVEV (reference sequence). This CDR3 region has 20 residues. Losses at the gene ends were 8 bases for V and 1 base for J; bases not matched to a gene: 20. CDR3 region: CASCSLTGRGVGSGANVLTF. The CDR3 bases are TGTGCCAGCTGCAGTCTTACAGGACGGGGGGTAGGGTCTGGGGCCAACGTCCTGACTTTC.

This clone counts as medium-sized. V usage is TRBV23-1 and J usage is TRBJ1-2; tentative D call: TRBD1 (5 bases). TRBV23-1 is an ORF; its function is uncertain. V lost 3 bases and J lost 4, with 27 bases in between. The CDR3 runs 19 residues. CDR3: CASSQGGRRGPEIFYGYTF. CDR3 in DNA: TGCGCCAGCAGTCAGGGTGGTAGGAGGGGCCCCGAGATATTCTATGGCTACACCTTC.

The chain recombines TRBV7-2 with TRBJ2-2, with TRBD2 matching 8 bases. V lost 3 bases to trimming and J lost 7 bases; unmatched junction nucleotides: 4. From germline, CDR1 is SGHTA and CDR2 FQGNSA. There are 14 residues in the CDR3. CDR3 loop: CASSFSGGSGELFF. The CDR3 DNA reads as TGTGCCAGCAGCTTTTCGGGGGGGAGCGGGGAGCTGTTTTTT.

This clone appeared a single time. The gene calls are TRBV5-4 and TRBJ2-1, with TRBD2 as a possible D gene (7 bases). Germline lookup yields CDR1 SGHNT and CDR2 YYREEE (reference sequence). The ends were cut back, 1 base at V and 15 bases at J, with 23 bases in the middle. The CDR3 spans 15 residues. The CDR3 loop is CASSLPGGAEQSRFF. The CDR3 nucleotides are TGTGCCAGCAGCTTGCCGGGGGGCGCTGAGCAGAGTAGGTTCTTC.

This chain uses TRBV10-3 with TRBJ1-2; D unresolved. The length of the CDR3 is 14 residues. Trimming left V 0 bases short and J 2 bases short, with 7 bases between. Per germline, CDR1 ENHRY and CDR2 SYGVKD. The CDR3 here is CAISESGRNYGYTF. The CDR3 region has the DNA TGTGCCATCAGTGAGTCTGGCAGGAACTATGGCTACACCTTC.